This entry lists 32 T cell receptor beta chains sequenced from one sample in a study of T-cell reconstitution after alpha-beta-depleted transplantation in children. Unique molecular identifiers were used to barcode this TCRbeta library. TCRdb itself ran the PCR reads through MiXCR, one entry per CDR3 protein. The table lists about 640,000 distinct CDR3 sequences, roughly 15% of them singletons, with about 1.1% in the top ten. Sequenced here: PBMCs from the stem cell graft donor, sampled from the stem cell graft. The receptors come from a human donor who donated a stem cell graft to a child with acute myeloid leukemia.

This clonotype turned up a few times. The chain uses TRBV10-3 and TRBJ2-4, with unresolved D. The germline V and J ends were trimmed by 3 bases and 0 bases, with 9 bases remaining between them. This CDR3 region has 15 residues. The germline V gene has CDR1 ENHRY and CDR2 SYGVKD. This CDR3 is CAISDSGLAKNIQYF. For the CDR3, the DNA is TGTGCCATCAGTGATTCGGGCTTAGCCAAAAACATTCAGTACTTC.

CDR3 sequence (DNA): TGCAGTGCTAGAGATTCTACCGGGTCTACGGGACAGGGGTATACTGAAGCTTTCTTT. Translated: CSARDSTGSTGQGYTEAFF. The rearrangement joins TRBV20-1 to TRBJ1-1, with TRBD1 matching 10 bases. The germline V gene has CDR1 DFQATT and CDR2 SNEGSKA (reference sequence). CDR3 length equals 19 residues. V was pared by 0 bases and J by 5 bases, with 18 bases of the junction left unmatched.

Ten or more counts support this clonotype. The genes are TRBV7-6 and TRBJ2-3; possibly TRBD1 or TRBD2 for D (5 bases each). In germline, CDR1 is SGHVS, CDR2 FNYEAQ. The CDR3 length is 16 residues. With 3 bases removed from V and 1 base from J, the gap between germline ends came to 14 bases. The CDR3: CASSLVTGRGTDTQYF. The CDR3 coding sequence is TGTGCCAGCAGCTTGGTTACGGGGCGCGGCACAGATACGCAGTATTTT.

The chain recombines TRBV20-1 with TRBJ2-5, with unresolved D. Looked up from germline, CDR1 is DFQATT and CDR2 is SNEGSKA (reference sequence). There are 12 residues in the CDR3. V dropped 6 bases and J dropped 2 bases, with 10 bases sitting between them. The CDR3 sequence: CSAEDRQETQYF. The CDR3 DNA is TGCAGTGCCGAGGACCGTCAAGAGACCCAGTACTTC.

Points on this clonotype: A much bigger clone sits one base away, suggesting this may be a read error. This chain connects TRBV20-1 to TRBJ2-7, with D tentatively TRBD2 (5 bases). The CDR3 is 16 residues long. Germline V lookup: CDR1 DFQATT, CDR2 SNEGSKA (reference sequence). The V gene lost 0 bases and the J gene lost 1 base, with 16 bases spanning the gap. In nucleotides, the CDR3 is TGCAGTGCTAGAGATCTCCTAAGGGAGCCTTCCTACGAGCAGTACTTC. Its protein product is CSARDLLREPSYEQYF.

This chain links TRBV14 with TRBJ2-6; tentative D call: TRBD1 (5 bases). The CDR3 totals 16 residues. V was cut by 4 bases and J by 0 bases, with 10 bases left in between. CDR1 SGHDN and CDR2 FVKESK come from the germline V gene. Here the CDR3 DNA reads TGTGCCAGCAGCCGACAGACAGTCTCTGGGGCCAACGTCCTGACTTTC. Translated, it gives CASSRQTVSGANVLTF. The complete variable domain, with remaining parts taken from reference TRBV14 and TRBJ2-6, reads EAGVTQFPSHSVIEKGQTVTLRCDPISGHDNLYWYRRVMGKEIKFLLHFVKESKQDESGMPNNRFLAERTGGTYSTLKVQPAELEDSGVYFCASSRQTVSGANVLTFGAGSRLTVL.

The table lists this clonotype with many counts. The genes are TRBV20-1 and TRBJ2-7; a weak D match, TRBD1 (6 bases). Germline CDR1 DFQATT, CDR2 SNEGSKA (reference sequence). Trimming removed 6 bases at V and 0 bases at J, with 15 bases between. This CDR3 is built from 14 residues. The CDR3 sequence is CSANGGHNSYEQYF. CDR3 nucleotides: TGCAGTGCGAATGGGGGACACAACTCCTACGAGCAGTACTTC.

This clonotype appeared a few times. V and J are TRBV20-1 and TRBJ2-1; 10 bases match TRBD2. CDR1 and CDR2 from the germline V gene are DFQATT and SNEGSKA (reference sequence). V lost 5 bases, J lost 4 bases, and 11 bases stayed unmatched. This CDR3 has 16 amino acids. CDR3 coding DNA: TGCAGTGCTCATACTCTAGCGGGGGCCATTTACAATGAGCAGTTCTTC. It codes for CSAHTLAGAIYNEQFF.

The rearrangement uses TRBV9 and TRBJ2-3; D assignment may be TRBD1 or TRBD2 (5 bases each). CDR3 size: 12 residues. The germline V and J ends were trimmed by 6 bases and 5 bases, with 10 bases remaining between them. Germline V gives CDR1 SGDLS, CDR2 YYNGEE. The CDR3 is CASNRGEDTQYF. The CDR3 DNA reads TGTGCCAGCAACCGAGGGGAAGATACGCAGTATTTT.

This clonotype was observed many times. V is TRBV5-6 and J is TRBJ2-1, with D possibly matching TRBD1 (6 bases). The CDR3 is made up of 13 amino acids. Germline CDR1 and CDR2: SGHDT and YYEEEE. V lost 5 bases to trimming and J lost 4 bases, with 10 bases between them. The CDR3 spells CASRRQGYNEQFF. The CDR3 DNA reads as TGTGCCAGCAGACGCCAGGGGTACAATGAGCAGTTCTTC.

The chain is built from TRBV6-5 and TRBJ1-1; D is unclear. Trimming left V 2 bases short and J 0 bases short, with 13 bases between. The CDR3 consists of 16 residues. The germline gives CDR1 MNHEY, CDR2 SVGAGI. The CDR3 region is CASSYGPRNLNTEAFF. The DNA of the CDR3 is TGTGCCAGCAGTTACGGTCCCCGGAACCTGAACACTGAAGCTTTCTTT.

J is TRBJ2-3 and V is TRBV27; no firm D call. V lost 10 bases and J lost 4, with 9 bases in between. Germline assignment: CDR1 MNHEY and CDR2 SMNVEV (reference sequence). The length of the CDR3 is 11 residues. CDR3 bases: TGTGCCACCTGTTCAGCAGATACGCAGTATTTT. This codes for CATCSADTQYF.

This clonotype was observed many times. J is TRBJ2-3 and V is TRBV20-1, with a possible D match to TRBD2 (5 bases). Trimming left V 5 bases short and J 5 bases short, with 17 bases between. Germline V gene lookup returns CDR1 DFQATT and CDR2 SNEGSKA (reference sequence). CDR3 length equals 14 residues. The DNA of the CDR3 is TGCAGTGCTCTCCCTCCCTCGGGGTTAGATACGCAGTATTTT. It translates to CSALPPSGLDTQYF.

This clonotype was detected ten times or more. Written as DNA, the CDR3 is TGTGCCAGCAGCAGCACCTTCGTTGGCGGGGAGCTGTTTTTT. It codes for CASSSTFVGGELFF. The J gene is TRBJ2-2, the V gene TRBV6-1; D remains ambiguous. This CDR3 contains 14 residues. Germline lookup yields CDR1 MNHNS and CDR2 SASEGT. V was clipped by 6 bases and J by 7 bases, with 15 bases between them.

V is TRBV5-5 and J is TRBJ2-5; D is undetermined. The V end was cut by 0 bases, the J end by 7 bases, with 19 bases between. This CDR3 comprises 16 residues. Looked up from germline, CDR1 is SGHKS and CDR2 is YYEKEE (reference sequence). The chain's CDR3 is CASSLGVGPPLGTQYF. CDR3 coding DNA: TGTGCCAGCAGCTTGGGAGTCGGGCCCCCACTTGGGACCCAGTACTTC.

This clonotype was found a few times. J is TRBJ1-2 and V is TRBV4-2; D not certain. V shed 2 bases and J shed 3 bases, with 13 bases lying between them. CDR1 LGHNA and CDR2 YNFKEQ come from the germline V gene. The CDR3 is 15 residues long. CDR3 coding DNA: TGTGCCAGCAGCCAACACGATCCTGTGGACTATGGCTACACCTTC. Translation: CASSQHDPVDYGYTF.

There are many counts of this clonotype. The V and J genes are TRBV6-1 and TRBJ1-1; no firm D call. The germline CDR1 and CDR2 sequences are MNHNS and SASEGT. Trimming stripped 7 bases from V and 0 bases from J, with 9 bases between. The CDR3 sequence is 13 residues long. CDR3 residues: CASNNALNTEAFF. As DNA, the CDR3 is TGTGCCAGCAATAATGCACTGAACACTGAAGCTTTCTTT.

This clonotype was counted between two and nine times. The chain combines TRBV5-1 with TRBJ2-1; D is ambiguous. Between the trimmed V and J ends, which lost 1 base and 5 bases, there was a span of 10 bases. CDR1 is SGHRS, CDR2 YFSETQ, per germline. The CDR3 runs to 14 residues. CDR3 sequence: CASSLFQMDNEQFF. The CDR3 DNA follows: TGCGCCAGCAGCTTGTTTCAGATGGACAATGAGCAGTTCTTC.

The V call is TRBV7-9, the J call TRBJ2-1; perhaps D is TRBD1 or TRBD2 (7 bases each). The ends were cut back, 8 bases at V and 6 bases at J, with 11 bases in the middle. The CDR3 consists of 12 residues. In germline, CDR1 is SEHNR, CDR2 FQNEAQ (reference sequence). DNA for the CDR3: TGTGCCAGCCAGGGGGAGGGCAATGAGCAGTTCTTC. This sequence encodes CASQGEGNEQFF.

In its sample, this clonotype was seen many times. The CDR3, as DNA: TGTGCCAGCAGTTACTCGGGGTTGGGGGGACCCCATGAGCAGTTCTTC. It codes for CASSYSGLGGPHEQFF. The chain links TRBV6-5 to TRBJ2-1; maybe TRBD2 (6 bases). V gave up 0 bases and J gave up 8 bases, with 17 bases separating them. CDR1 and CDR2 from the germline V gene are MNHEY and SVGAGI. This CDR3 comprises 16 residues.

This clonotype was observed a handful of times. This sequence joins TRBV6-1 and TRBJ1-1; D is perhaps TRBD1 (6 bases). CDR3 size: 16 residues. V lost 2 bases and J lost 4, with 17 bases in between. Germline V gene lookup returns CDR1 MNHNS and CDR2 SASEGT. CDR3 DNA sequence: TGTGCCAGCAGTGAACAGGGGTGGGGTAAGAGCACTGAAGCTTTCTTT. Encoded protein: CASSEQGWGKSTEAFF.

This clonotype was seen a handful of times. The rearrangement joins TRBV29-1 to TRBJ1-1; D is undetermined. Between the trimmed V and J ends, which lost 6 bases and 6 bases, there was a span of 14 bases. CDR3 size: 12 residues. The V gene's germline CDR1 is SQVTM and CDR2 ANQGSEA. Here the CDR3 DNA reads TGCAGCGTGGATGTATGGGGTTCTGAAGCTTTCTTT. Translation: CSVDVWGSEAFF.

At least ten counts were recorded for this clonotype. The chain joins TRBV5-5 to TRBJ2-7; maybe TRBD1 (5 bases). Trimming took off 2 bases at V and 0 bases at J, with 12 bases between the two ends. This CDR3 is built from 15 residues. In germline, CDR1 is SGHKS, CDR2 YYEKEE (reference sequence). CDR3 in amino acids: CASSFDRANSYEQYV. The CDR3 DNA is TGTGCCAGCAGCTTCGACAGAGCTAACTCCTACGAGCAGTACGTC.

The V gene is TRBV20-1, the J gene TRBJ2-3, with 8 bases identical to TRBD1. CDR1 and CDR2 (germline): DFQATT, SNEGSKA (reference sequence). The CDR3 covers 15 residues. The ends lost 1 base at V and 5 bases at J; junction bases unmatched: 8. The CDR3 sequence is CSARGIGQGGDTQYF. The CDR3 DNA sequence: TGCAGTGCTAGAGGGATTGGACAGGGAGGAGATACGCAGTATTTT.

This clonotype was seen at least ten times. The chain employs TRBV29-1 and TRBJ1-1; D not certain. Trimming removed 7 bases at V and 0 bases at J, with 12 bases between. CDR3 length: 13 amino acids. Germline loops: CDR1 SQVTM, CDR2 ANQGSEA. This chain's CDR3 is CSGASAMNTEAFF. CDR3 sequence (DNA): TGCAGCGGTGCGTCGGCAATGAACACTGAAGCTTTCTTT.

Worth noting for this clonotype: This could be a read error, since a much larger clone is one nucleotide away. V usage is TRBV20-1 and J usage is TRBJ1-4; the D gene is possibly TRBD1 (5 bases). The germline V gene has CDR1 DFQATT and CDR2 SNEGSKA (reference sequence). The CDR3 spans 14 residues. The DNA for the CDR3 is TGCGGTGCTAGTCGGCAGGGAGCTAATGAAAAACTGTTTTTT. Protein sequence: CGASRQGANEKLFF.

This chain uses TRBV5-1 with TRBJ2-5; possibly TRBD1 for D (5 bases). The germline V gene has CDR1 SGHRS and CDR2 YFSETQ. This CDR3 has 14 amino acids. Deletions cut 1 base from V and 3 bases from J, with 10 bases between. This chain's CDR3 is CASSLRGNEETQYF. The CDR3, as DNA: TGCGCCAGCAGCTTGAGGGGAAACGAAGAGACCCAGTACTTC.

Only a few counts were recorded for this clonotype. V and J are TRBV5-1 and TRBJ2-3; 10 nucleotides line up with TRBD2. CDR3 length: 16 residues. With 0 bases clipped from V and 6 bases from J, the junction kept 7 bases outside the gene matches. Germline CDR1 SGHRS, CDR2 YFSETQ. Written as DNA, the CDR3 is TGCGCCAGCAGCTTGGTCCTAGCGGGGGCCGGGGATACGCAGTATTTT. Protein product: CASSLVLAGAGDTQYF.

This clonotype showed up many times. The CDR3 is CASSYGATGAFF. The CDR3 DNA reads TGTGCCAGCAGTTACGGTGCGACAGGAGCTTTCTTT. This chain uses TRBV6-5 with TRBJ1-1, with D perhaps matching TRBD1 (6 bases). Germline CDR1 reads MNHEY; CDR2 reads SVGAGI. V lost 2 bases to trimming and J lost 10 bases, with 11 bases between them. CDR3 length: 12 residues.

Only a few counts were recorded for this clonotype. The chain's CDR3 is CSARTSGRYNEQFF. The CDR3 DNA reads as TGCAGTGCTAGGACTAGCGGGCGATACAATGAGCAGTTCTTC. V is TRBV20-1 and J is TRBJ2-1; 10 nucleotides match TRBD2. Germline CDR1 and CDR2: DFQATT and SNEGSKA (reference sequence). The ends lost 3 bases at V and 4 bases at J; junction bases unmatched: 3. The CDR3 loop spans 14 amino acids.

This clonotype was counted ten times or more. The chain is built from TRBV20-1 and TRBJ2-2; D is possibly TRBD2 (5 bases). Between the trimmed V and J ends, which lost 1 base and 1 base, there was a span of 16 bases. Germline CDR1 is DFQATT and CDR2 is SNEGSKA (reference sequence). The CDR3 sequence is 17 residues long. CDR3 sequence: CSARAPSEGKNTGELFF. The CDR3 bases are TGCAGTGCTAGAGCCCCCTCTGAGGGAAAGAACACCGGGGAGCTGTTTTTT.

The chain combines TRBV10-3 with TRBJ2-7; 7 nucleotides align to TRBD1. The CDR3 loop spans 14 amino acids. The germline gives CDR1 ENHRY, CDR2 SYGVKD. The V gene end was trimmed by 6 bases and the J gene end by 2 bases; junction bases not matched to a gene: 7. CDR3: CAIRSTGTAYEQYF. As DNA, the CDR3 is TGTGCCATCAGATCTACCGGGACAGCCTACGAGCAGTACTTC.